This entry lists 25 T cell receptor beta chains sequenced from one sample in a study of immune evolution from preneoplasia to lung adenocarcinoma. Data came from immunoSEQ multiplex PCR; TCRdb stores just in-frame clones and leaves some out. The sample has 35,000 to 40,000 clones; 74% are singletons. Sequenced material: FFPE invasive lung adenocarcinoma tissue. The source of these receptors is a person in their sixties with lung adenocarcinoma.

J is TRBJ2-7 and V is TRBV28; 10 nucleotides match TRBD1. The V and J ends lost 4 bases and 2 bases, in that order; junction bases with no gene match: 5. The V gene's germline CDR1 is MDHEN and CDR2 SYDVKM. This CDR3 contains 15 residues. The CDR3 here is CASSSGTGVPYEQYF. CDR3 DNA sequence: TGTGCCAGCAGTTCAGGGACAGGGGTGCCCTACGAGCAGTACTTC. The complete variable domain, with remaining parts taken from reference TRBV28 and TRBJ2-7, reads DVKVTQSSRYLVKRTGEKVFLECVQDMDHENMFWYRQDPGLGLRLIYFSYDVKMKEKGDIPEGYSVSREKKERFSLILESASTNQTSMYLCASSSGTGVPYEQYFGPGTRLTVT.

The chain links TRBV19 to TRBJ2-3, with 8 nucleotides matching TRBD1. The CDR3 extends over 14 amino acids. V gave up 7 bases and J gave up 2 bases; unmatched junction bases: 5. Germline V lookup: CDR1 LNHDA, CDR2 SQIVND (reference sequence). CDR3 sequence: CASNDRGSTDTQYF. The DNA for the CDR3 is TGTGCCAGTAATGACAGGGGCTCCACAGATACGCAGTATTTT.

The chain recombines TRBV5-1 with TRBJ1-1; D is uncertain. Germline CDR1 and CDR2: SGHRS and YFSETQ. The CDR3 runs to 13 residues. V shed 4 bases and J shed 0 bases, with 7 bases lying between them. The CDR3 nucleotides are TGCGCCAGCAGCCAAGACATGAACACTGAAGCTTTCTTT. Residues: CASSQDMNTEAFF. Using reference TRBV5-1 and TRBJ1-1 for the parts outside the CDR3, the full variable domain is KAGVTQTPRYLIKTRGQQVTLSCSPISGHRSVSWYQQTPGQGLQFLFEYFSETQRNKGNFPGRFSGRQFSNSRSEMNVSTLELGDSALYLCASSQDMNTEAFFGQGTRLTVV.

The gene calls are TRBV2 and TRBJ1-1; TRBD1 aligns across 9 bases. The CDR3 has 15 amino acids. V gave up 7 bases and J gave up 5 bases; unmatched junction bases: 11. Germline lookup yields CDR1 SNHLY and CDR2 FYNNEI. The CDR3 sequence is CASTNRGREGTEAFF. CDR3 nucleotide sequence: TGTGCCAGCACCAACAGGGGGCGCGAAGGGACTGAAGCTTTCTTT. The whole variable domain, remainder taken from reference TRBV2 and TRBJ1-1, is EPEVTQTPSHQVTQMGQEVILRCVPISNHLYFYWYRQILGQKVEFLVSFYNNEISEKSEIFDDQFSVERPDGSNFTLKIRSTKLEDSAMYFCASTNRGREGTEAFFGQGTRLTVV.

This sequence joins TRBV29-1 and TRBJ1-2; 7 positions match TRBD1. Germline CDR1 is SQVTM and CDR2 is ANQGSEA. The CDR3 contains 14 residues. The V gene end was trimmed by 4 bases and the J gene end by 6 bases; junction bases not matched to a gene: 11. The CDR3 coding sequence is TGCAGCGTTGCCGGGACGCCGACAGGGAATGGCTACACCTTC. Encoded protein: CSVAGTPTGNGYTF.

The rearrangement uses TRBV11-2 and TRBJ2-7, with 16 nucleotides matching TRBD2. V gave up 4 bases and J gave up 6 bases; unmatched junction bases: 9. This CDR3 spans 17 amino acids. Germline-derived CDR1 and CDR2 are SGHAT and FQNNGV. The CDR3 here is CASSSPGLAGGLGEQYF. In DNA, the CDR3 is TGTGCCAGCAGCTCGCCGGGACTAGCGGGAGGGTTGGGCGAGCAGTACTTC.

This clone was found a few times. The gene calls are TRBV7-3 and TRBJ1-4, with D unresolved. This CDR3 contains 13 residues. Germline values: CDR1 SGHTA, CDR2 FQGTGA. The V and J ends lost 4 bases and 7 bases respectively, with 10 bases between them. In nucleotides, the CDR3 is TGTGCCAGCAGCTCCGACGGACCTGAAAAACTGTTTTTT. This translates into CASSSDGPEKLFF.

This clone showed up just a few times. The chain recombines TRBV10-1 with TRBJ2-1; no clear D. Germline V gene data show CDR1 as WNHNN and CDR2 as SYGVQD (reference sequence). The CDR3 covers 15 residues. Trimming removed 0 bases at V and 4 bases at J, with 10 bases between. The CDR3 region is CASSESGRQYNEQFF. The CDR3 bases are TGCGCCAGCAGTGAGTCTGGCAGGCAATACAATGAGCAGTTCTTC.

This clone was counted a single time. The rearrangement joins TRBV19 to TRBJ2-2; D might be TRBD1 or TRBD2, each matching 7 bases. V was cut by 10 bases and J by 3 bases, with 15 bases left in between. The CDR3 runs 14 residues. From germline, CDR1 is LNHDA and CDR2 SQIVND (reference sequence). CDR3 DNA: TGTGCCACAGGGGGGGGAACCTACACCGGGGAGCTGTTTTTT. Encoded protein: CATGGGTYTGELFF.

The chain couples TRBV9 to TRBJ2-1, with 7 bases lining up with TRBD1. V dropped 0 bases and J dropped 0; count of bases not matched to a gene: 3. The CDR3 has 16 residues. Germline-derived CDR1 and CDR2 are SGDLS and YYNGEE. CDR3 sequence (DNA): TGTGCCAGCAGCGTAGAGGGGGCAAGCTCCTACAATGAGCAGTTCTTC. Translating it yields CASSVEGASSYNEQFF.

The CDR3 DNA sequence: TGTGCCAGCAGACCTCCTGGAGGGTACGTCTATGGCTACACCTTC. Translating gives CASRPPGGYVYGYTF. The chain recombines TRBV28 with TRBJ1-2; no firm D call. The V gene's germline CDR1 is MDHEN and CDR2 SYDVKM. The CDR3 is 15 residues long. V lost 6 bases to trimming and J lost 4 bases, with 18 bases between them.

DNA for the CDR3: TGTGCCAGCAGCTCTAATACAGATACGCAGTATTTT. Its translation: CASSSNTDTQYF. The chain has TRBV7-9 and TRBJ2-3; D is undetermined. Trimming stripped 4 bases from V and 3 bases from J, with 5 bases between. The CDR3 contains 12 residues. Per germline, CDR1 SEHNR and CDR2 FQNEAQ (reference sequence).

V gene TRBV19 combines with J gene TRBJ1-1, with TRBD1 as a possible D gene (6 bases). This CDR3 comprises 15 residues. Deletions cut 4 bases from V and 1 base from J, with 13 bases between. The germline V gene encodes CDR1 LNHDA and CDR2 SQIVND (reference sequence). CDR3 loop: CASSSRGRGNTEAFF. In nucleotides, the CDR3 is TGTGCCAGTAGTAGCCGGGGGCGAGGGAACACTGAAGCTTTCTTT. Full variable domain (missing parts from reference TRBV19 and TRBJ1-1): DGGITQSPKYLFRKEGQNVTLSCEQNLNHDAMYWYRQDPGQGLRLIYYSQIVNDFQKGDIAEGYSVSREKKESFPLTVTSAQKNPTAFYLCASSSRGRGNTEAFFGQGTRLTVV.

J is TRBJ2-5 and V is TRBV9, with unresolved D. This CDR3 is built from 16 residues. The germline CDR1 and CDR2 sequences are SGDLS and YYNGEE. Trimming stripped 0 bases from V and 1 base from J, with 13 bases between. For the CDR3, the DNA is TGTGCCAGCAGCGTAGGAGGTGGGGTAGGCCAAGAGACCCAGTACTTC. Amino acid sequence: CASSVGGGVGQETQYF.

V is TRBV6-1 and J is TRBJ2-3, with 12 bases fitting TRBD1. There are 19 residues in the CDR3. Looked up from germline, CDR1 is MNHNS and CDR2 is SASEGT. Trimming cost V 1 base and J 6 bases; bases outside gene matches: 14. DNA for the CDR3: TGTGCCAGCAGTGAAGTGTTGGCTCCGGGACAGGGGGCGAGGGATACGCAGTATTTT. Translation gives CASSEVLAPGQGARDTQYF.

This clone occurred a few times. The chain couples TRBV27 to TRBJ1-1; D call uncertain. This CDR3 spans 15 amino acids. CDR1 is MNHEY and CDR2 is SMNVEV in the germline V gene (reference sequence). Trimming cost V 4 bases and J 3 bases, with 15 bases left between them. CDR3 DNA sequence: TGTGCCAGCAGTTCGTCGGGGTTCGGGGACACTGAAGCTTTCTTT. Protein sequence: CASSSSGFGDTEAFF.

The J gene is TRBJ2-1, the V gene TRBV10-1; 7 bases match TRBD2. Germline CDR1 reads WNHNN; CDR2 reads SYGVQD (reference sequence). This CDR3 contains 12 residues. With V trimmed by 4 bases and J by 10 bases, 4 bases remained unmatched. For the CDR3, the DNA is TGCGCCAGCAGTGCTAGCGGTCGGGAGCAGTTCTTC. Its translation is CASSASGREQFF.

This sequence joins TRBV30 and TRBJ2-2, with 12 bases identical to TRBD2. CDR3 length: 16 amino acids. In germline, CDR1 is GTSNPN, CDR2 SVGIG (reference sequence). The ends lost 2 bases at V and 4 bases at J; junction bases unmatched: 5. The CDR3 reads CAWSPGLAGPTGELFF. The DNA for the CDR3 is TGTGCCTGGAGTCCCGGACTAGCGGGACCCACCGGGGAGCTGTTTTTT.

The chain joins TRBV11-2 to TRBJ2-2; possibly TRBD1 for D (6 bases). Trimming pared 5 bases from V and 4 bases from J, leaving 14 bases between. There are 15 residues in the CDR3. Looked up from germline, CDR1 is SGHAT and CDR2 is FQNNGV. CDR3 coding DNA: TGTGCCAGCAGCCTTACAGGGTCAGTCACCGGGGAGCTGTTTTTT. This gives the protein CASSLTGSVTGELFF.

In this sample, this clone turned up a few times. The chain links TRBV27 to TRBJ1-2; D not certain. Per germline, CDR1 MNHEY and CDR2 SMNVEV (reference sequence). Trimming pared 8 bases from V and 8 bases from J, leaving 15 bases between. The CDR3 runs 12 residues. This CDR3 is CASGLPLRGYTF. Written as DNA, the CDR3 is TGTGCCAGCGGCCTTCCCTTGCGGGGCTACACCTTC.

This rearrangement joins TRBV5-1 to TRBJ1-1, with 7 bases aligning to TRBD1. Germline V gives CDR1 SGHRS, CDR2 YFSETQ. The CDR3 is 14 residues long. J lost 3 bases, V lost 5 bases, and 7 bases had no gene match. The CDR3, as DNA: TGCGCCAGCAGTTCGGGACAGCCTTACACTGAAGCTTTCTTT. Translated: CASSSGQPYTEAFF.

The chain has TRBV29-1 and TRBJ2-6; D may be TRBD2 (6 bases). V was clipped by 6 bases and J by 0 bases, with 12 bases between them. In germline, CDR1 is SQVTM, CDR2 ANQGSEA. The CDR3 has 15 amino acids. The chain's CDR3 is CSVPLGGSGANVLTF. The CDR3 DNA is TGCAGCGTCCCCCTGGGGGGCTCTGGGGCCAACGTCCTGACTTTC. Drawing the rest from reference TRBV29-1 and TRBJ2-6, the complete variable domain is SAVISQKPSRDICQRGTSLTIQCQVDSQVTMMFWYRQQPGQSLTLIATANQGSEATYESGFVIDKFPISRPNLTFSTLTVSNMSPEDSSIYLCSVPLGGSGANVLTFGAGSRLTVL.

This clone has just a few counts. The chain employs TRBV5-1 and TRBJ2-2; 8 nucleotides align to TRBD1. The CDR3 loop spans 14 amino acids. V gave up 10 bases and J gave up 1 base; unmatched junction bases: 6. Germline loops: CDR1 SGHRS, CDR2 YFSETQ. The CDR3 nucleotides are TGCGCCTCTCAGGGGGCGAGGAACACCGGGGAGCTGTTTTTT. Translation gives CASQGARNTGELFF.

This clone was counted only a few times. CDR3 sequence reads: CSVPTGNNEQFF. DNA for the CDR3: TGCAGCGTTCCGACAGGGAACAATGAGCAGTTCTTC. V gene TRBV29-1 combines with J gene TRBJ2-1; the match to TRBD1 covers 7 bases. The CDR3 spans 12 residues. The J segment lost 5 bases and the V segment lost 5 bases, leaving 3 bases of the junction unmatched. Per the germline V gene, CDR1 is SQVTM and CDR2 is ANQGSEA.

CDR3 amino acids: CASSSTGRGYTF. DNA for the CDR3: TGTGCCAGCAGCTCTACAGGGCGCGGCTACACCTTC. The rearrangement links TRBV6-6 to TRBJ1-2; a weak D match, TRBD1 (6 bases). The CDR3 consists of 12 residues. Germline V gives CDR1 MNHNY, CDR2 SVGAGI (reference sequence). Trimming removed 6 bases from V and 8 bases from J, with 13 bases in between.